These 16 T cell receptor beta chains came from one sample sequenced in a study of T cell responses to AZD1222 COVID-19 vaccine. Sequenced by immunoSEQ multiplex PCR; TCRdb stores in-frame clones only, minus some. The sample has fewer than 150,000 clones, 86% seen once. This specimen consisted of peripheral blood, obtained 28 days after the second AZD1222 dose. These receptors originate from an adult who received the AZD1222 COVID-19 vaccine.

A note on this clone: Given a much more abundant clone one base away, this may be a read error. Other DNA sequences in the sample encode the same CDR3. This rearrangement joins TRBV7-3 to TRBJ2-3, with TRBD2 matching over 8 bases. Germline V gene sequence: CDR1 SGHTA, CDR2 FQGTGA. The CDR3 totals 17 residues. V lost 8 bases to trimming and J lost 0 bases; unmatched junction nucleotides: 13. CDR3 sequence: CASSPGGGDLSTDTQYF. The CDR3 DNA follows: TGTGCCAGCTCGCCGGGGGGGGGCGATCTCAGCACAGATACGCAGTATTTT.

The chain joins TRBV19 to TRBJ2-3; D is unclear. Germline assignment: CDR1 LNHDA and CDR2 SQIVND (reference sequence). The CDR3 is 13 amino acids. V lost 4 bases and J 3 bases, leaving 8 bases between the germline ends. The CDR3 nucleotides are TGTGCCAGTAGTAAGGAGAGGACAGATACGCAGTATTTT. Its protein product is CASSKERTDTQYF.

This sequence joins TRBV5-1 and TRBJ2-5; TRBD1 matches 8 bases. The J segment lost 1 base and the V segment lost 0 bases, leaving 2 bases of the junction unmatched. The CDR3 is made up of 15 amino acids. The germline CDR1 and CDR2 sequences are SGHRS and YFSETQ. The CDR3 DNA is TGCGCCAGCAGCTTGGGACAGGGGTTCCAAGAGACCCAGTACTTC. Its translation: CASSLGQGFQETQYF.

The CDR3 protein is CASSILGRSYEQYF. CDR3 nucleotides: TGTGCCAGTAGTATTCTAGGGAGGTCCTACGAGCAGTACTTC. The chain joins TRBV19 to TRBJ2-7; tentative D call: TRBD2 (6 bases). The germline V gene encodes CDR1 LNHDA and CDR2 SQIVND (reference sequence). The CDR3 has 14 amino acids. Trimming took off 3 bases at V and 1 base at J, with 10 bases between the two ends. The full variable domain, rest sourced from reference TRBV19 and TRBJ2-7, is DGGITQSPKYLFRKEGQNVTLSCEQNLNHDAMYWYRQDPGQGLRLIYYSQIVNDFQKGDIAEGYSVSREKKESFPLTVTSAQKNPTAFYLCASSILGRSYEQYFGPGTRLTVT.

The V gene is TRBV9, the J gene TRBJ1-2, with TRBD1 matching over 9 bases. There are 15 residues in the CDR3. Losses at the gene ends were 4 bases for V and 7 bases for J; bases not matched to a gene: 11. Germline V gene data show CDR1 as SGDLS and CDR2 as YYNGEE. The CDR3 DNA sequence: TGTGCCAGCAGCCCTAGACAGGGGGAACTCTCTGGCTACACCTTC. This gives the protein CASSPRQGELSGYTF.

The rearrangement joins TRBV25-1 to TRBJ1-5; tentative D call: TRBD1 (5 bases). V gave up 3 bases and J gave up 6 bases, with 12 bases separating them. The V gene's germline CDR1 is MGHDK and CDR2 SYGVNS. The CDR3 consists of 14 residues. CDR3 loop: CASSDGALRQPQHF. The DNA of the CDR3 is TGTGCCAGCAGTGACGGGGCTCTTCGTCAGCCCCAGCATTTT.

This rearrangement joins TRBV20-1 to TRBJ2-1, with TRBD2 matching over 9 bases. V gave up 3 bases and J gave up 5 bases; unmatched junction bases: 5. CDR3 size: 14 residues. Germline lookup yields CDR1 DFQATT and CDR2 SNEGSKA (reference sequence). Written as DNA, the CDR3 is TGCAGTGCTAGTCGGTCTAGCGGGGACAATGAGCAGTTCTTC. It specifies CSASRSSGDNEQFF.

In nucleotides, the CDR3 is TGCGCCAGCAGCTTGGTTAGAAGCACAGATACGCAGTATTTT. Protein product: CASSLVRSTDTQYF. The chain couples TRBV5-1 to TRBJ2-3; no clear D gene. CDR1 and CDR2 from the germline V gene are SGHRS and YFSETQ. There are 14 residues in the CDR3. V was pared by 0 bases and J by 0 bases, with 5 bases between.

This rearrangement joins TRBV10-3 to TRBJ1-1, with D hard to call. This CDR3 has 11 residues. Germline CDR1 and CDR2: ENHRY and SYGVKD. V was pared by 4 bases and J by 6 bases, with 6 bases between. DNA of the CDR3: TGTGCCATCAGTGCGGGTGCTGAAGCTTTCTTT. It codes for CAISAGAEAFF.

The rearrangement joins TRBV7-9 to TRBJ1-3, with unresolved D. Trimming took 0 bases from V and 4 from J, leaving 16 bases between them. Germline CDR1 SEHNR, CDR2 FQNEAQ (reference sequence). The CDR3 totals 17 residues. The CDR3 sequence is CASSLAGSQTGGNTIYF. The CDR3 DNA follows: TGTGCCAGCAGCTTAGCTGGTAGTCAAACGGGAGGAAACACCATATATTTT.

The gene calls are TRBV5-6 and TRBJ2-1; the match to TRBD1 covers 11 bases. The trim removed 4 bases at V and 3 bases at J, leaving 6 bases unmatched. Germline V lookup: CDR1 SGHDT, CDR2 YYEEEE. The CDR3 has 16 amino acids. DNA for the CDR3: TGTGCCAGCAGCCCAGCCGGGACAGGGGGCTACAATGAGCAGTTCTTC. Translated, it gives CASSPAGTGGYNEQFF.

The gene calls are TRBV5-1 and TRBJ2-3; D call uncertain. The length of the CDR3 is 13 residues. Germline assignment: CDR1 SGHRS and CDR2 YFSETQ. V was pared by 5 bases and J by 6 bases, with 13 bases between. CDR3 loop: CASRELGVDTQYF. The DNA for the CDR3 is TGCGCCAGCAGAGAACTCGGAGTCGATACGCAGTATTTT.

The chain uses TRBV7-8 and TRBJ2-5; no definite D call. Between the trimmed V and J ends, which lost 2 bases and 0 bases, there was a span of 10 bases. Germline V gene data show CDR1 as SGHVS and CDR2 as FQNEAQ. This CDR3 region has 15 residues. CDR3 amino acids: CASSLMESHQETQYF. The CDR3 DNA is TGTGCCAGCAGCTTAATGGAGTCCCACCAAGAGACCCAGTACTTC.

The CDR3 DNA sequence: TGTGCCAGCAGCGGGGGACTAGCGGGAGTAGATACGCAGTATTTT. Protein sequence: CASSGGLAGVDTQYF. The chain employs TRBV7-2 and TRBJ2-3; 14 positions agree with TRBD2. From germline, CDR1 is SGHTA and CDR2 FQGNSA. This CDR3 contains 15 residues. J was trimmed by 5 bases and V by 5 bases; bases with no gene match: 3. Variable domain in full (rest from reference TRBV7-2 and TRBJ2-3): GAGVSQSPSNKVTEKGKDVELRCDPISGHTALYWYRQSLGQGLEFLIYFQGNSAPDKSGLPSDRFSAERTGGSVSTLTIQRTQQEDSAVYLCASSGGLAGVDTQYFGPGTRLTVL.

CDR3 sequence: CASSLITGITEAFF. Here the CDR3 DNA reads TGTGCCAGCAGCTTAATTACCGGAATCACTGAAGCTTTCTTT. This chain uses TRBV7-6 with TRBJ1-1; D remains ambiguous. This CDR3 has 14 residues. CDR1 is SGHVS and CDR2 is FNYEAQ in the germline V gene. The germline V and J ends were trimmed by 2 bases and 4 bases, with 11 bases remaining between them. Filled out from reference TRBV7-6 and TRBJ1-1, the complete variable domain reads GAGVSQSPRYKVTKRGQDVALRCDPISGHVSLYWYRQALGQGPEFLTYFNYEAQQDKSGLPNDRFSAERPEGSISTLTIQRTEQRDSAMYRCASSLITGITEAFFGQGTRLTVV.

The chain uses TRBV28 and TRBJ1-1; tentatively, D is TRBD1 (6 bases). This CDR3 spans 15 amino acids. Looked up from germline, CDR1 is MDHEN and CDR2 is SYDVKM. Trimming removed 7 bases at V and 0 bases at J, with 15 bases between. As DNA, the CDR3 is TGTGCCAGCACCTGGGTAGGGGGGATGAACACTGAAGCTTTCTTT. It codes for CASTWVGGMNTEAFF.